There are a few counts of the clone carrying this T cell receptor (beta chain). Antigen: not known. Germline CDR1 is SGHKS and CDR2 is YYEKEE (reference sequence). The CDR3 length is 15 residues. V lost 4 bases to trimming and J lost 4 bases; unmatched junction nucleotides: 8. This sample is drawn from a study of CD8 T cells in ankylosing spondylitis. Findings and limits, study-wide: What appeared characteristic of ankylosing spondylitis blood was a TCR beta motif of under 10 highly homologous variants. With a CD8+ phenotype, disease-linked clones were relatively rare in peripheral blood. The clones that were linked to disease were reported to be significantly enriched in matched synovial fluid samples from ankylosing spondylitis patients.

Each TCR beta library was made by quantitative 5'-RACE that incorporated molecular barcodes. TCRdb analysed the 5' RACE reads with MiXCR anew, one entry per CDR3 protein. The sample has hundreds of thousands of distinct CDR3 sequences; more than 9.5% are singletons. Sequencing was done on a sample of blood, either unsorted or a sorted T cell fraction (not recorded which). This chain uses TRBV5-5 with TRBJ2-1; 7 bases match TRBD1. The receptor comes from a male donor with ankylosing spondylitis. The CDR3 sequence: CASSRPGQHYNEQFF. DNA for the CDR3: TGTGCCAGCAGCCGACCGGGACAGCATTACAATGAGCAGTTCTTC.